This TCR beta chain was captured by sequencing in a study of spatial heterogeneity in lung cancer. Study-wide results and caveats: Higher tumor mutation counts went along with higher counts of expanded intratumoral alpha and beta TCRs.

In TCRdb, the 5' RACE reads were re-called with MiXCR into one record per CDR3 protein. The table lists 25,000 to 30,000 distinct CDR3 sequences, around 6.9% of them singletons. Stated time point: sample taken at primary tumor resection. This clonotype was detected only a few times. Its specificity is not known. This clonotype originated in a male donor with early-stage non-small cell lung cancer. The sequencing used lung tumor tissue, collected at surgery.

The CDR3 here is CASTRGGSTDTQYF. CDR3 DNA: TGCGCCAGCACCCGAGGCGGCAGCACAGATACGCAGTATTTT. The V and J genes are TRBV5-1 and TRBJ2-3, with D uncertain. The V end was cut by 6 bases, the J end by 0 bases, with 11 bases between. CDR1 and CDR2 (germline): SGHRS, YFSETQ. This CDR3 is built from 14 residues.